This paragraph reports one T cell receptor beta chain. The data originate from a study of blood T cell repertoires in COVID-19. This CDR3 has 17 residues. In the original workflow: Amplification with reference gene primers provided the estimates of nucleated cell counts. Libraries were prepared by immunoSEQ multiplex PCR; TCRdb keeps only in-frame clonotypes and omits some of them. V and J calls and clone size are those listed in that table; D and trimming were worked out from the DNA. The table shows 200,000 to 250,000 clones, with approximately 80% occurring only once. Input material: peripheral blood. This clonotype was sampled from a human donor in a cohort sampled during active COVID-19. The genes are TRBV12-1 and TRBJ2-7; the table's D call, TRBD2, was not checked against the DNA. TRBV12-1 counts as a pseudogene. CDR3: CASSRWTSGRFVYEQYF. CDR3 DNA sequence: TGTGCCAGCAGCAGGTGGACTAGCGGGAGGTTCGTCTACGAGCAGTACTTC.